Presented here are 19 T cell receptor beta chains from one specimen sequenced in a study of vaccination and CD4 T cells after COVID-19 (dated by TCRdb to 2021 to 2024). The treatment or condition label here, explained by the study, means: 10-day PBMC culture with coronavirus spike peptide pools or control peptides (ViraFEST assay). CD4+ T cells from unexposed donors were collected before the COVID-19 pandemic (2011-2018). Receptor libraries were prepared by PCR. Sequencing used an Illumina iSeq 100. DNA from cultured CD4+ T cells underwent TCR sequencing with the Oncomine TCR Beta short-read assay at the Johns Hopkins FTIC core. TCRdb reprocessed the public reads (quality trimming at Q25 with fastp, clone calling with MiXCR) and kept in-frame beta chains. Records with the same CDR3 protein are collapsed into one entry carrying the most frequent genes and DNA. The sample yields around 5,400 distinct CDR3 sequences; around 39% were counted once. The ten largest clones take up around 38% of the sample.

The antigens for these receptors are not known. Sequenced sample: CD4+ T cells from blood, cultured in vitro. Receptors originate from a human donor in good health.

The chain recombines TRBV7-9 with TRBJ1-1; 10 nucleotides line up with TRBD1. Germline V gene data show CDR1 as SEHNR and CDR2 as FQNEAQ (reference sequence). The CDR3 is made up of 13 amino acids. With V trimmed by 5 bases and J by 7 bases, 4 bases remained unmatched. The DNA for the CDR3 is TGTGCCAGCAGCCGGACAGGGGGTATTGAAGCTTTCTTT. This codes for CASSRTGGIEAFF.

Comment on this clonotype: At one end the junction does not follow the germline gene, possibly because of a read error. V usage is TRBV27 and J usage is TRBJ1-5; a weak D match, TRBD1 (5 bases). Germline V CDR1 and CDR2: MNHEY, SMNVEV (reference sequence). The CDR3 sequence is 14 residues long. Written as DNA, the CDR3 is TGTACCAGCAGTTCCCAGGGAAGCCATCAGCCCCAGCATTTT. It is translated as CTSSSQGSHQPQHF.

V usage is TRBV10-3 and J usage is TRBJ2-3, with 10 bases identical to TRBD2. The junction had 8 bases not matched to a gene; V was cut back by 6 bases and J by 5 bases. Germline CDR1 reads ENHRY; CDR2 reads SYGVKD. This CDR3 region has 15 residues. The CDR3 is CAIRSAGGQGDTQYF. The CDR3 coding sequence is TGTGCCATCAGGTCAGCGGGGGGGCAGGGAGATACGCAGTATTTT.

The chain links TRBV6-1 to TRBJ1-5; 7 nucleotides match TRBD1. CDR1 is MNHNS, CDR2 SASEGT, per germline. V gave up 4 bases and J gave up 4 bases; unmatched junction bases: 7. The CDR3 runs 15 residues. The CDR3: CASSGAGTENQPQHF. The CDR3 nucleotides read TGTGCCAGCAGTGGGGCAGGGACAGAGAATCAGCCCCAGCATTTT.

Only a few counts were recorded for this clonotype. At one of its ends the junction is not consistent with the germline gene, which may arise from a read error. V gene TRBV7-8 combines with J gene TRBJ1-5; a possible D gene is TRBD1 (6 bases). The germline gives CDR1 SGHVS, CDR2 FQNEAQ. There are 13 residues in the CDR3. The CDR3 sequence is CASSNQGNRPQHF. CDR3 sequence (DNA): TGTGCCAGCAGCAACCAGGGGAATCGGCCCCAGCATTTT.

The CDR3 nucleotides read TGTGCCTGGAGTTCACCCCCAAATATTAAGCCCCAGCATTTT. Translation: CAWSSPPNIKPQHF. The rearrangement joins TRBV30 to TRBJ1-5, with D hard to call. V was shortened by 2 bases and J by 8 bases, with 16 bases between the two germline ends. This CDR3 region has 14 residues. From germline, CDR1 is GTSNPN and CDR2 SVGIG (reference sequence).

The V and J genes are TRBV30 and TRBJ2-5, with D perhaps assigned TRBD1 or TRBD2 (6 bases each). Germline V gene lookup returns CDR1 GTSNPN and CDR2 SVGIG (reference sequence). Trimming stripped 3 bases from V and 0 bases from J, with 14 bases between. The CDR3 is 15 amino acids. The CDR3 DNA follows: TGTGCCTGGAGGCATAGGGGGGCAGACCAAGAGACCCAGTACTTC. Amino acids: CAWRHRGADQETQYF.

The chain carries TRBV12-3 or TRBV12-4 and TRBJ1-5; 10 nucleotides line up with TRBD1. The trim removed 6 bases at V and 1 base at J, leaving 3 bases unmatched. The CDR3 covers 15 residues. The CDR3 DNA sequence: TGTGCCAGCAGGAGGGACAGGGGAAGCAATCAGCCCCAGCATTTT. It specifies CASRRDRGSNQPQHF.

The chain uses TRBV18 and TRBJ1-2, with D possibly being TRBD1 (6 bases). The CDR3 spans 15 residues. Per germline, CDR1 KGHSH and CDR2 LQKENI. With 2 bases removed from V and 3 bases from J, the gap between germline ends came to 13 bases. CDR3 protein: CASSPGTGQHYGYTF. The CDR3 region has the DNA TGTGCCAGCTCACCAGGTACCGGACAGCACTATGGCTACACCTTC.

The J gene is TRBJ1-2, the V gene TRBV28; D is unclear. This CDR3 has 12 residues. The germline gives CDR1 MDHEN, CDR2 SYDVKM. V lost 2 bases to trimming and J lost 5 bases, with 6 bases between them. The CDR3 DNA sequence: TGTGCCAGCAGTTTAGTACAGTATGGCTACACCTTC. This gives the protein CASSLVQYGYTF.

V and J are TRBV9 and TRBJ2-3; 10 positions agree with TRBD2. With V trimmed by 4 bases and J by 4 bases, 9 bases remained unmatched. The V gene's germline CDR1 is SGDLS and CDR2 YYNGEE. CDR3 length: 16 amino acids. CDR3 DNA sequence: TGTGCCAGCAGCCAGCGGGGGGGCGGTTATGCAGATACGCAGTATTTT. It specifies CASSQRGGGYADTQYF.

The J gene is TRBJ2-3, the V gene TRBV11-2; perhaps TRBD1 as D (10 bases). Germline CDR1 SGHAT, CDR2 FQNNGV. The CDR3 spans 16 residues. The ends were cut back, 2 bases at V and 6 bases at J, with 18 bases in the middle. In nucleotides, the CDR3 is TGTGCCAGCAGCTTATTTAGCGGGGGACAGGGGGATACGCAGTATTTT. Translated: CASSLFSGGQGDTQYF.

The chain combines TRBV18 with TRBJ1-6, with D possibly matching TRBD1 (5 bases). Germline-derived CDR1 and CDR2 are KGHSH and LQKENI. Trimming shortened V by 3 bases and J by 14 bases, and 14 bases separated the two germline ends. The CDR3 spans 13 residues. DNA of the CDR3: TGTGCCAGCTCACCTGGGACCTTTCAGGCCCTCCACTTT. Translated: CASSPGTFQALHF.

This clonotype was seen a handful of times. The J gene is TRBJ1-1, the V gene TRBV2; D remains unclear. Trimming stripped 2 bases from V and 1 base from J, with 8 bases between. Germline values: CDR1 SNHLY, CDR2 FYNNEI. The CDR3 is made up of 14 amino acids. The CDR3, as DNA: TGTGCCAGCAGTGAATGGGCAGAGAACACTGAAGCTTTCTTT. Its protein product is CASSEWAENTEAFF.

This clonotype ranks as large (0.1 to 1%). J is TRBJ1-2 and V is TRBV10-1; D possibly corresponds to TRBD1 (5 bases). Germline V gene sequence: CDR1 WNHNN, CDR2 SYGVQD (reference sequence). With 2 bases removed from V and 7 bases from J, the gap between germline ends came to 14 bases. The length of the CDR3 is 14 residues. The CDR3 sequence: CASSETLGPSGYTF. In nucleotides, the CDR3 is TGCGCCAGCAGTGAGACCCTGGGGCCGTCTGGCTACACCTTC.

This clonotype came up a few times. This rearrangement joins TRBV27 to TRBJ1-5; D unclear. V was pared by 2 bases and J by 5 bases, with 13 bases between. This CDR3 has 15 residues. CDR1 is MNHEY and CDR2 is SMNVEV in the germline V gene (reference sequence). CDR3 loop: CASSLIQHPDQPQHF. The CDR3 coding sequence is TGTGCCAGCAGTTTAATACAGCACCCCGATCAGCCCCAGCATTTT.

CDR3 protein: CSAQQGAGDYGYTF. CDR3 sequence (DNA): TGCAGTGCGCAACAGGGCGCCGGGGACTATGGCTACACCTTC. This chain uses TRBV20-1 with TRBJ1-2; D possibly corresponds to TRBD1 (6 bases). The germline V gene encodes CDR1 DFQATT and CDR2 SNEGSKA (reference sequence). The CDR3 runs 14 residues. V shed 6 bases and J shed 3 bases, with 17 bases lying between them.

The chain uses TRBV6-1 and TRBJ1-2; the match to TRBD1 covers 9 bases. Germline V gene data show CDR1 as MNHNS and CDR2 as SASEGT. The CDR3 has 13 amino acids. The ends lost 6 bases at V and 8 bases at J; junction bases unmatched: 7. CDR3 sequence reads: CASSSGQGEGYTF. In DNA, the CDR3 is TGTGCCAGCAGCTCGGGACAGGGAGAGGGCTACACCTTC.

V usage is TRBV6-1 and J usage is TRBJ1-2; D unclear. This CDR3 is 11 amino acids long. V shed 10 bases and J shed 2 bases, with 8 bases lying between them. The V gene's germline CDR1 is MNHNS and CDR2 SASEGT. The CDR3 DNA follows: TGTGCCACCCAAAAGAACTATGGCTACACCTTC. Residues: CATQKNYGYTF.